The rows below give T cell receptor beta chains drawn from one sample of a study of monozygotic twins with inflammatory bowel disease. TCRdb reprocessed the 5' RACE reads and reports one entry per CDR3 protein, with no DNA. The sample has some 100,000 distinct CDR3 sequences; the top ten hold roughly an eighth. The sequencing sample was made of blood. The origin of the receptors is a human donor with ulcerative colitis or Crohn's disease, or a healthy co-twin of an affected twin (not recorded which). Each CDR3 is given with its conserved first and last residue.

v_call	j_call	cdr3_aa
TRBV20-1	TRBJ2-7	CSARTPENYEQYF
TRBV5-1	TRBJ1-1	CASSAGTSHTEAFF
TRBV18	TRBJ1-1	CASSPANTEAFF
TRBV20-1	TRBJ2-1	CSARVPIPTYNEQFF
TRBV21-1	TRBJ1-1	CASSKDKGDTEAFF
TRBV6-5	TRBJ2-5	CASSYSEPGVETQYF
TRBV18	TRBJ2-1	CASSPQGTSYNEQFF
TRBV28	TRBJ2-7	CASSLTGTAFGEQYF
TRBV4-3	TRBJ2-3	CASGKSSTDTQYF
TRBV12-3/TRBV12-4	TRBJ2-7	CASSPHGVPGTYEQYF
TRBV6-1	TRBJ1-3	CASDQSGSGNTIYF
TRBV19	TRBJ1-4	CASSIGTGVNEKLFF
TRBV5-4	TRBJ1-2	CASTALLDGNYGYTF
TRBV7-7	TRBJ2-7	CASSLNREGGEQDF
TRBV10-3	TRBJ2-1	CAITRDRAYNEQFF
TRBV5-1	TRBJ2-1	CASSSLLDDNEQFF
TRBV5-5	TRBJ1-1	CASSWGDREANTEAFF
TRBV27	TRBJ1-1	CASSRTTGGSPEAFF
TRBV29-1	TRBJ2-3	CSVADYSSTDTQYF
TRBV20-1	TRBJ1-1	CSALKDRGPEAFF
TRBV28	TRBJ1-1	CASSLEGRANTEAFF
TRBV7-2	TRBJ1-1	CASSLVAVNTEAFF
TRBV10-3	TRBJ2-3	CAISDVSADTQYF
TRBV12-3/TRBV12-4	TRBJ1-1	CASSPAGFKNTEAFF
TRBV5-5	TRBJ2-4	CASSYGGGRAKNMQYF
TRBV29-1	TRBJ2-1	CSVELASGSSYNEQFF
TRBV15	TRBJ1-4	CATSRDREINEKLFF
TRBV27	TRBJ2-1	CASSLSGGEQFF
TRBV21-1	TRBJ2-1	CASSKSRDRGYEQFF
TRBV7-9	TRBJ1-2	CASSRSRLPGGYTF
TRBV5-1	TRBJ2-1	CASSFTAGNEQFF
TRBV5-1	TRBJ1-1	CASSRDSTNTEAFF
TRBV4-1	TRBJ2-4	CASRQGLAGNIQYF
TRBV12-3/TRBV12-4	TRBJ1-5	CASSPQGDGDQPQHF
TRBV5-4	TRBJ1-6	CASSGQNDNSPLHF
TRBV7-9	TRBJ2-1	CASSLAGDAYNEQFF
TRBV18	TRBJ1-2	CASSLTSGGDYGYTF